One sample yielded the 29 T cell receptor beta chains listed below, sequenced in a study of T cell changes during pregnancy in multiple sclerosis. Clones were read by immunoSEQ multiplex PCR, and TCRdb kept only the in-frame ones, dropping some. The sample includes more than 65,000 clones, about 95% of them seen just once. Sequencing used peripheral blood, obtained in the second trimester of pregnancy. The receptors come from a female donor with multiple sclerosis, enrolled in a pregnancy study.

V and J are TRBV30 and TRBJ1-5; D is perhaps TRBD1 (6 bases). The CDR3 loop spans 14 amino acids. Germline V gene data show CDR1 as GTSNPN and CDR2 as SVGIG (reference sequence). Deletions cut 2 bases from V and 4 bases from J, with 12 bases between. The CDR3 DNA sequence: TGTGCCTGGAGTTTGGGACAAGCAAATCAGCCCCAGCATTTT. It specifies CAWSLGQANQPQHF.

Worth noting for this clone: The sample holds other DNA sequences that translate to the same CDR3. The chain combines TRBV7-9 with TRBJ2-7, with D tentatively TRBD2 (6 bases). V was cut by 2 bases and J by 5 bases, with 7 bases left in between. The CDR3 contains 12 residues. Germline CDR1 is SEHNR and CDR2 is FQNEAQ (reference sequence). CDR3 sequence (DNA): TGTGCCAGCAGCTTAACGGGGGACGAGCAGTACTTC. This encodes CASSLTGDEQYF.

The V call is TRBV5-1, the J call TRBJ2-7; 7 bases are a match to TRBD2. V gave up 4 bases and J gave up 3 bases; unmatched junction bases: 10. Germline V CDR1 and CDR2: SGHRS, YFSETQ. The CDR3 consists of 15 residues. The CDR3 protein is CASSPGGAVSYEQYF. DNA for the CDR3: TGCGCCAGCAGCCCGGGGGGAGCGGTGAGCTACGAGCAGTACTTC.

This clone came up a few times. The genes are TRBV7-2 and TRBJ2-7; 7 positions match TRBD1. Unmatched junction bases numbered 0, after V lost 0 bases and J lost 4 bases. This CDR3 spans 13 amino acids. Germline CDR1 and CDR2: SGHTA and FQGNSA. CDR3 residues: CASSLAGQYEQYF. CDR3 DNA sequence: TGTGCCAGCAGCTTAGCGGGACAGTACGAGCAGTACTTC.

The rearrangement links TRBV5-6 to TRBJ2-7; D might be TRBD2 (6 bases). Trimming stripped 0 bases from V and 2 bases from J, with 12 bases between. Germline CDR1 reads SGHDT; CDR2 reads YYEEEE. The CDR3 spans 15 residues. CDR3 sequence: CASSLAAGNPYEQYF. As DNA, the CDR3 is TGTGCCAGCAGCTTGGCCGCGGGGAACCCCTACGAGCAGTACTTC.

The gene calls are TRBV29-1 and TRBJ2-2, with D possibly matching TRBD1 (6 bases). V lost 6 bases and J 5 bases, leaving 13 bases between the germline ends. Per the germline V gene, CDR1 is SQVTM and CDR2 is ANQGSEA. This CDR3 region has 13 residues. The CDR3 DNA reads TGCAGCGTCGAAACAGGGTTGACCGGGGAGCTGTTTTTT. Its protein is CSVETGLTGELFF.

This chain joins TRBV29-1 and TRBJ1-2; unclear D gene. Germline-derived CDR1 and CDR2 are SQVTM and ANQGSEA. The V and J ends lost 4 bases and 4 bases respectively, with 13 bases between them. This CDR3 is built from 13 residues. CDR3 DNA sequence: TGCAGCGTTGCCGACGACACCTTCTATGGCTACACCTTC. Its protein is CSVADDTFYGYTF.

The J gene is TRBJ2-7, the V gene TRBV18, with 7 nucleotides matching TRBD1. The CDR3 totals 15 residues. J gave up 3 bases and V 6 bases, and 11 bases lay outside the gene matches. The germline gives CDR1 KGHSH, CDR2 LQKENI. The CDR3 region is CASSLKRDSVYEQYF. CDR3 DNA sequence: TGTGCCAGCTCTCTCAAACGGGACAGTGTCTACGAGCAGTACTTC.

CDR3 nucleotides: TGCGCCAGCAGCTTGGCGGCGGTAGATACGCAGTATTTT. This translates into CASSLAAVDTQYF. The genes are TRBV5-1 and TRBJ2-3; no reliable D call. V was cut by 0 bases and J by 5 bases, with 7 bases left in between. Germline loops: CDR1 SGHRS, CDR2 YFSETQ. There are 13 residues in the CDR3.

CDR3 coding DNA: TGTGCCAGCAGCTGGGCGGGGATGAACACTGAAGCTTTCTTT. Amino acids: CASSWAGMNTEAFF. The rearrangement joins TRBV11-2 to TRBJ1-1; D is uncertain. The CDR3 loop spans 14 amino acids. Germline-derived CDR1 and CDR2 are SGHAT and FQNNGV. The V end was cut by 4 bases, the J end by 0 bases, with 9 bases between.

Turning to this clone: Different DNA sequences within this sample yield the same CDR3. The gene calls are TRBV5-1 and TRBJ2-1, with 12 nucleotides matching TRBD1. The trim removed 4 bases at V and 0 bases at J, leaving 11 bases unmatched. Germline CDR1 is SGHRS and CDR2 is YFSETQ. The CDR3 spans 19 residues. DNA for the CDR3: TGCGCCAGCAGCGATCCCGGGACAGGGGGCCTAATCTCCTACAATGAGCAGTTCTTC. Residues: CASSDPGTGGLISYNEQFF.

The V gene is TRBV29-1, the J gene TRBJ1-3, with D unclear. From germline, CDR1 is SQVTM and CDR2 ANQGSEA. V dropped 7 bases and J dropped 3 bases, with 16 bases sitting between them. CDR3 length: 14 amino acids. For the CDR3, the DNA is TGCAGCGCTGCTGACAACCCCGTTGGAAACACCATATATTTT. Its translation is CSAADNPVGNTIYF. Combining the CDR3 with reference TRBV29-1 and TRBJ1-3 gives the whole variable domain SAVISQKPSRDICQRGTSLTIQCQVDSQVTMMFWYRQQPGQSLTLIATANQGSEATYESGFVIDKFPISRPNLTFSTLTVSNMSPEDSSIYLCSAADNPVGNTIYFGEGSWLTVV.

CDR3 sequence: CASKGSDRVTRNTEAFF. CDR3 nucleotides: TGTGCCAGTAAAGGATCGGACAGGGTGACCCGGAACACTGAAGCTTTCTTT. This chain links TRBV19 with TRBJ1-1; TRBD1 aligns across 8 bases. The CDR3 has 17 residues. The V gene's germline CDR1 is LNHDA and CDR2 SQIVND (reference sequence). With 7 bases clipped from V and 1 base from J, the junction kept 14 bases outside the gene matches. Drawing the rest from reference TRBV19 and TRBJ1-1, the complete variable domain is DGGITQSPKYLFRKEGQNVTLSCEQNLNHDAMYWYRQDPGQGLRLIYYSQIVNDFQKGDIAEGYSVSREKKESFPLTVTSAQKNPTAFYLCASKGSDRVTRNTEAFFGQGTRLTVV.

This clone was seen a single time. The V gene is TRBV30, the J gene TRBJ2-1, with D possibly TRBD2 on 5 matching bases. Germline V gives CDR1 GTSNPN, CDR2 SVGIG (reference sequence). CDR3 length: 14 residues. The V end lost 0 bases, the J end lost 4 bases, and 10 bases lay between the germline ends. CDR3: CAWSVVTTYNEQFF. The DNA of the CDR3 is TGTGCCTGGAGTGTCGTGACTACTTACAATGAGCAGTTCTTC.

This clone was seen a single time. The chain is built from TRBV9 and TRBJ2-2; 10 nucleotides align to TRBD2. CDR3 length: 16 amino acids. The germline V gene encodes CDR1 SGDLS and CDR2 YYNGEE. V lost 3 bases, J lost 5 bases, and 7 bases stayed unmatched. In nucleotides, the CDR3 is TGTGCCAGCAGCGCCAAGCGGGAGGGAGTTACCGGGGAGCTGTTTTTT. Translating it yields CASSAKREGVTGELFF.

The chain employs TRBV6-1 and TRBJ2-3, with 10 bases that match TRBD2. Germline V CDR1 and CDR2: MNHNS, SASEGT. The V segment lost 5 bases and the J segment 1 base; nucleotides outside the gene matches: 3. The CDR3 spans 15 residues. CDR3 sequence (DNA): TGTGCCAGCAGTACCGGACTAGCGGGCACAGATACGCAGTATTTT. Translating it yields CASSTGLAGTDTQYF.

J is TRBJ2-1 and V is TRBV9, with D hard to call. The germline V and J ends were trimmed by 0 bases and 4 bases, with 11 bases remaining between them. The CDR3 has 15 residues. In germline, CDR1 is SGDLS, CDR2 YYNGEE. The CDR3 DNA reads as TGTGCCAGCAGCGTAGGCGGTGCGACTTACAATGAGCAGTTCTTC. Translated, it gives CASSVGGATYNEQFF.

The chain employs TRBV7-9 and TRBJ2-5, with TRBD1 identical over 8 bases. The V gene end was trimmed by 5 bases and the J gene end by 9 bases; junction bases not matched to a gene: 17. Per the germline V gene, CDR1 is SEHNR and CDR2 is FQNEAQ (reference sequence). The CDR3 loop spans 16 amino acids. The CDR3, as DNA: TGTGCCAGCAGCCCATCCATGGACAGGGACAGAAAGCCCCAGTACTTC. It specifies CASSPSMDRDRKPQYF.

This chain joins TRBV5-4 and TRBJ2-7; a weak D match, TRBD2 (5 bases). With 3 bases removed from V and 6 bases from J, the gap between germline ends came to 16 bases. The CDR3 totals 14 residues. CDR1 and CDR2 from the germline V gene are SGHNT and YYREEE (reference sequence). CDR3 sequence: CASSSGGNLLEQYF. CDR3 bases: TGTGCCAGCAGCTCAGGAGGCAACCTGCTCGAGCAGTACTTC.

This clone was seen only once. This rearrangement joins TRBV19 to TRBJ1-2; 10 bases align to TRBD1. This CDR3 region has 14 residues. Looked up from germline, CDR1 is LNHDA and CDR2 is SQIVND (reference sequence). Trimming cost V 3 bases and J 6 bases; bases outside gene matches: 4. CDR3 sequence (DNA): TGTGCCAGTAGTATCCTGACAGGGGGCAATGGCTACACCTTC. As protein: CASSILTGGNGYTF.

To note about this clone: One junction end disagrees with the germline gene, perhaps due to a read error. The chain has TRBV6-1 and TRBJ2-7; 8 bases agree with TRBD2. This CDR3 contains 16 residues. Germline loops: CDR1 MNHNS, CDR2 SASEGT. This CDR3 is CASSVEAGEFSHEQYF. CDR3 sequence (DNA): TGTGCCAGCAGTGTGGAAGCGGGAGAGTTCTCCCACGAGCAGTACTTC.

The chain links TRBV9 to TRBJ2-7, with D maybe TRBD1 (5 bases). Trimming shortened V by 0 bases and J by 5 bases, and 12 bases separated the two germline ends. This CDR3 has 14 residues. The germline CDR1 and CDR2 sequences are SGDLS and YYNGEE. This CDR3 is CASSVAAGKDEQYF. For the CDR3, the DNA is TGTGCCAGCAGCGTAGCGGCAGGGAAGGACGAGCAGTACTTC.

The rearrangement uses TRBV11-2 and TRBJ2-1; 8 bases line up with TRBD2. This CDR3 is 15 amino acids long. Germline CDR1 is SGHAT and CDR2 is FQNNGV. Germline trimming cut 3 bases from V and 7 bases from J; bases unmatched to any gene: 8. In nucleotides, the CDR3 is TGTGCCAGCAGCTTCCCCAGCGGGAGCGGGAATGAGCAGTTCTTC. It is translated as CASSFPSGSGNEQFF.

The chain carries TRBV5-1 and TRBJ2-7; TRBD1 matches at 9 bases. Germline values: CDR1 SGHRS, CDR2 YFSETQ. V was pared by 0 bases and J by 11 bases, with 6 bases of the junction left unmatched. CDR3 length equals 13 residues. The CDR3 DNA reads as TGCGCCAGCAGCTTGGGGGACAGGGCTGACGAGTACTTC. Its translation: CASSLGDRADEYF.

The chain is built from TRBV4-3 and TRBJ2-7, with 7 positions matching TRBD2. Unmatched junction bases numbered 6, after V lost 1 base and J lost 3 bases. This CDR3 contains 15 residues. Germline loops: CDR1 LGHNA, CDR2 YSLEER. Here the CDR3 DNA reads TGCGCCAGCAGCCAAGGGGTGGGACTATTCTACGAGCAGTACTTC. This gives the protein CASSQGVGLFYEQYF.

This chain joins TRBV11-2 and TRBJ2-7, with a possible D match to TRBD1 (6 bases). CDR3 length equals 13 residues. Germline V gives CDR1 SGHAT, CDR2 FQNNGV. With 5 bases removed from V and 3 bases from J, the gap between germline ends came to 11 bases. CDR3 amino acids: CASSHGQLYEQYF. The CDR3 region has the DNA TGTGCCAGCAGCCATGGACAGCTCTACGAGCAGTACTTC.

The CDR3 nucleotides read TGTGCCAGCAGGCTCACCGGGACGGGGGGGGATGAGCAGTTCTTC. It yields the protein CASRLTGTGGDEQFF. The V gene is TRBV5-5, the J gene TRBJ2-1, with TRBD2 identical over 8 bases. The CDR3 has 15 amino acids. Germline CDR1 is SGHKS and CDR2 is YYEKEE (reference sequence). V shed 5 bases, J shed 8 bases, and the junction held 12 bases outside the gene matches.

The rearrangement joins TRBV5-1 to TRBJ1-2, with unresolved D. Germline V gene sequence: CDR1 SGHRS, CDR2 YFSETQ. This CDR3 contains 13 residues. Trimming took 0 bases from V and 3 from J, leaving 6 bases between them. The CDR3 spells CASSLGQDYGYTF. CDR3 sequence (DNA): TGCGCCAGCAGCTTGGGTCAGGACTATGGCTACACCTTC.

V and J are TRBV27 and TRBJ2-1; D perhaps matches TRBD1 (5 bases). From germline, CDR1 is MNHEY and CDR2 SMNVEV (reference sequence). Trimming cost V 3 bases and J 5 bases, with 8 bases left between them. The CDR3 runs to 13 residues. CDR3 sequence (DNA): TGTGCCAGCAGTTTCGCAGGGAACAATGAGCAGTTCTTC. Residues: CASSFAGNNEQFF.